This T cell receptor beta chain was captured in a study of T cells in Graves' hyperthyroidism and ophthalmopathy. Study findings and constraints: The model predicted ophthalmopathy a median roughly 6.5 months before onset.

Germline V CDR1 and CDR2: LGHDT, YNNKEL (reference sequence). Trimming cost V 1 base and J 2 bases, with 9 bases left between them. There are 14 residues in the CDR3. Orbital computed tomography, thyroid ultrasound, serum thyroxine and TRAb, and clinical symptoms together informed the diagnoses. Initially, at the first diagnosis of hyperthyroidism and before any ophthalmopathy symptoms, blood was sampled. Source material for PBMCs was over 7.5 ml fresh peripheral blood. RNA transcripts gave rise to amplified TCR beta CDR3 regions. HTBI primers were used for first-round RT-PCR of the TCR CDR3. TCRdb reprocessed the multiplex PCR reads via MiXCR and lists one record per CDR3 protein. Seen here are about 290,000 distinct CDR3 sequences, about 15% observed once, and the top ten hold under 35%. This clonotype was recorded only once. Its antigen is undetermined.

The sample was blood. The chain uses TRBV3-1 and TRBJ2-7; D tentatively reads TRBD1 or TRBD2 (5 bases each). This clonotype was sampled from a woman between 45 and 65 years old with Graves' hyperthyroidism that later progressed to Graves' ophthalmopathy. The CDR3, as DNA: TGTGCCAGCAGCCAAGGTCTGGGGGCCTACGAGCAGTACTTC. This codes for CASSQGLGAYEQYF.